This T cell receptor (beta chain) was documented in a study of T-cell reconstitution after alpha-beta-depleted transplantation in children. The library targeted TCRbeta and was prepared with unique molecular identifiers. TCRdb reprocessed the PCR reads with MiXCR, giving one entry per CDR3 protein. The data hold approximately 390,000 distinct CDR3 sequences, with about a tenth observed a single time. This clonotype was detected many times. The CDR3 has 13 amino acids. The rearrangement links TRBV21-1 to TRBJ2-5. TRBV21-1 represents a pseudogene. The source was PBMCs from the stem cell graft donor, collected from the stem cell graft. This TCR derives from a human donor who donated a stem cell graft to a child with acute myeloid leukemia. The CDR3 sequence is CASTKTTQETQYF. The CDR3 nucleotides read TGTGCCAGCACTAAGACAACGCAAGAGACCCAGTACTTC.